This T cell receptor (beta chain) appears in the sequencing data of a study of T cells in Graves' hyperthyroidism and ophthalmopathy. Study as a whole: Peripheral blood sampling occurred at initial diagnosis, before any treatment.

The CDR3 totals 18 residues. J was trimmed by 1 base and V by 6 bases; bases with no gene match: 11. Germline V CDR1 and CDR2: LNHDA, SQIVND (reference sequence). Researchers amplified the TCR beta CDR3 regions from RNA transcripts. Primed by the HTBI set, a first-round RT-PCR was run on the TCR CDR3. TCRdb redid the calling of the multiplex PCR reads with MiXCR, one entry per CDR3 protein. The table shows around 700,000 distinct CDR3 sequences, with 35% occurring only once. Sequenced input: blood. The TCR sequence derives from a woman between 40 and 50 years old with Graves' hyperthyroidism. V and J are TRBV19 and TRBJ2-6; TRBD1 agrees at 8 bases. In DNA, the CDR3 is TGTGCCAGTAGACCCTCCCAGGGGGCGTCTTCTGGGGCCAACGTCCTGACTTTC. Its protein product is CASRPSQGASSGANVLTF.